The rows below give T cell receptor beta chains drawn from one sample of a study of control samples from healthy donors and cancer patients. Generated by immunoSEQ multiplex PCR, the TCRdb table keeps only in-frame clones and is missing some. The data show approximately 100,000 clones, roughly four fifths seen once. The sample was blood. These receptors originate from a man aged 55 to 69 in good health. CDR3s include the opening cysteine and the closing phenylalanine or tryptophan. A D gene is named only where the DNA matches it firmly. Some rows mark clone size as missing; the rest say once, few, many or name a class of expanded clone.

CDR3 protein: CASSQREGRLDNEQFF
CDR3 DNA: TGTGCCAGCAGCCAGAGGGAGGGGAGGCTTGACAATGAGCAGTTCTTC
D gene: TRBD2
clone size: -
V gene: TRBV14
CDR3 length: 16
J gene: TRBJ2-1

CDR3 protein: CASSLNSYEQYF
CDR3 DNA: TGTGCCAGCAGCTTAAACTCCTACGAGCAGTACTTC
D gene: -
clone size: -
V gene: TRBV7-8
CDR3 length: 12
J gene: TRBJ2-7

CDR3 protein: CAWSVSGTGVSPLHF
CDR3 DNA: TGTGCCTGGAGTGTATCCGGGACAGGGGTCTCACCCCTCCACTTT
D gene: TRBD1
clone size: -
V gene: TRBV30
CDR3 length: 15
J gene: TRBJ1-6

CDR3 protein: CASSSPASPNTEAFF
CDR3 DNA: TGTGCCAGCAGCTCCCCTGCTAGCCCCAACACTGAAGCTTTCTTT
D gene: -
clone size: few
V gene: TRBV5-4
CDR3 length: 15
J gene: TRBJ1-1

CDR3 protein: CAWRFGGAAYEQYF
CDR3 DNA: TGTGCCTGGAGGTTCGGGGGGGCCGCCTACGAGCAGTACTTC
D gene: TRBD2
clone size: -
V gene: TRBV30
CDR3 length: 14
J gene: TRBJ2-7

CDR3 protein: CASSFWTVSTGELFF
CDR3 DNA: TGTGCCAGCAGTTTCTGGACCGTTAGCACCGGGGAGCTGTTTTTT
D gene: -
clone size: -
V gene: TRBV5-6
CDR3 length: 15
J gene: TRBJ2-2

CDR3 protein: CASSQGTGLATIYF
CDR3 DNA: TGTGCCAGCAGCCAAGGGACAGGGTTGGCCACCATATATTTT
D gene: TRBD1
clone size: -
V gene: TRBV3-1/TRBV3-2
CDR3 length: 14
J gene: TRBJ1-3

CDR3 protein: CASSFLGELEFF
CDR3 DNA: TGTGCCAGCAGTTTTTTAGGAGAGTTGGAGTTCTTC
D gene: -
clone size: -
V gene: TRBV28
CDR3 length: 12
J gene: TRBJ2-1

CDR3 protein: CASSPGPTYEQYF
CDR3 DNA: TGTGCCAGCAGCCCGGGCCCGACCTACGAGCAGTACTTC
D gene: -
clone size: -
V gene: TRBV4-2
CDR3 length: 13
J gene: TRBJ2-7

CDR3 protein: CASSSRAGGPANEQFF
CDR3 DNA: TGTGCCAGTAGTTCCCGGGCAGGGGGTCCCGCTAATGAGCAGTTCTTC
D gene: TRBD1
clone size: -
V gene: TRBV19
CDR3 length: 16
J gene: TRBJ2-1

CDR3 protein: CSVGAVAHNEQFF
CDR3 DNA: TGCAGCGTTGGGGCGGTGGCACACAATGAGCAGTTCTTC
D gene: -
clone size: -
V gene: TRBV29-1
CDR3 length: 13
J gene: TRBJ2-1

CDR3 protein: CASSSGRLGETQYF
CDR3 DNA: TGTGCCAGCAGCTCCGGACGGCTCGGGGAGACCCAGTACTTC
D gene: -
clone size: -
V gene: TRBV7-9
CDR3 length: 14
J gene: TRBJ2-5

CDR3 protein: CASSLRGGLAGVRGETQYF
CDR3 DNA: TGTGCCAGCAGCTTAAGAGGTGGACTAGCGGGGGTCCGGGGGGAGACCCAGTACTTC
D gene: TRBD2
clone size: -
V gene: TRBV7-3
CDR3 length: 19
J gene: TRBJ2-5

CDR3 protein: CSAGTPNKDEQFF
CDR3 DNA: TGCAGCGCTGGGACCCCGAATAAGGATGAGCAGTTCTTC
D gene: -
clone size: -
V gene: TRBV29-1
CDR3 length: 13
J gene: TRBJ2-1

CDR3 protein: CASSFSGSGDTQYF
CDR3 DNA: TGTGCCAGCAGTTTTAGCGGGAGTGGCGATACGCAGTATTTT
D gene: TRBD2
clone size: -
V gene: TRBV2
CDR3 length: 14
J gene: TRBJ2-3